The 2 T cell receptor beta chains in this list originate from one sample, sequenced in a study of T cell responses to AZD1222 COVID-19 vaccine. The method was immunoSEQ multiplex PCR; TCRdb's version includes in-frame clones alone and lacks a portion of them. This sample has hundreds of thousands of clones, with roughly 91% found just once. The specimen comprised peripheral blood, sampled on day 0 of MenACWY control vaccination. These receptors came from an adult in good health.

The V call is TRBV7-9, the J call TRBJ2-2; D is ambiguous. Trimming stripped 5 bases from V and 5 bases from J, with 6 bases between. The CDR3 has 12 residues. The germline V gene has CDR1 SEHNR and CDR2 FQNEAQ (reference sequence). The CDR3 protein is CASSPPTGELFF. For the CDR3, the DNA is TGTGCCAGCAGCCCCCCGACCGGGGAGCTGTTTTTT.

The chain uses TRBV3-1 (or the pseudogene TRBV3-2) and TRBJ2-7; no reliable D call. Looked up from germline, CDR1 is LGHDT and CDR2 is YNNKEL (reference sequence). The ends were cut back, 3 bases at V and 4 bases at J, with 16 bases in the middle. This CDR3 is 15 amino acids long. The CDR3 region is CASSQAVLYGYEQYF. CDR3 nucleotides: TGTGCCAGCAGCCAGGCGGTTCTCTACGGGTACGAGCAGTACTTC.